The 8 T cell receptor beta chains below were found in one sample sequenced in a study of T cell responses to AZD1222 COVID-19 vaccine. Sequencing was performed with immunoSEQ multiplex PCR; in TCRdb, only in-frame clones are kept and a portion is missing. This sample has 250,000 or so clones; 85% to 95% occur once, and the top ten carry around 0.5%. This material consisted of peripheral blood, taken on day 0 of AZD1222 vaccination. These receptors were taken from an adult in good health.

The chain joins TRBV15 to TRBJ2-1; 11 nucleotides align to TRBD2. Germline CDR1 LNHNV, CDR2 YYDKDF (reference sequence). The length of the CDR3 is 14 residues. V lost 6 bases and J lost 5; bases outside the gene matches: 3. The CDR3 spells CATSGLAGNNEQFF. The CDR3 bases are TGTGCCACCAGTGGACTAGCGGGCAACAATGAGCAGTTCTTC. Complete variable domain (other parts from reference TRBV15 and TRBJ2-1): DAMVIQNPRYQVTQFGKPVTLSCSQTLNHNVMYWYQQKSSQAPKLLFHYYDKDFNNEADTPDNFQSRRPNTSFCFLDIRSPGLGDTAMYLCATSGLAGNNEQFFGPGTRLTVL.

The rearrangement joins TRBV3-1 (or the pseudogene TRBV3-2) to TRBJ2-5, with no clear D. The CDR3 sequence is 11 residues long. The ends were cut back, 3 bases at V and 1 base at J, with 0 bases in the middle. Germline CDR1 LGHDT, CDR2 YNNKEL (reference sequence). CDR3: CASSHQETQYF. Here the CDR3 DNA reads TGTGCCAGCAGCCACCAAGAGACCCAGTACTTC.

The chain employs TRBV7-9 and TRBJ1-6; D may be TRBD1 (5 bases). The CDR3 runs 15 residues. Trimming took 5 bases from V and 7 from J, leaving 15 bases between them. CDR1 SEHNR and CDR2 FQNEAQ come from the germline V gene (reference sequence). In DNA, the CDR3 is TGTGCCAGCAGCCCTGGATCAGGGTCAAATTCACCCCTCCACTTT. This sequence encodes CASSPGSGSNSPLHF.

This clone has only one observation. The genes are TRBV7-9 and TRBJ1-1; possible D gene TRBD1, 5 bases. The CDR3 covers 15 residues. CDR1 is SEHNR, CDR2 FQNEAQ, per germline (reference sequence). Deletions cut 5 bases from V and 1 base from J, with 14 bases between. The CDR3 region has the DNA TGTGCCAGCAGCCTAGGGACGGCAAAGAACACTGAAGCTTTCTTT. Amino acid sequence: CASSLGTAKNTEAFF.

This chain joins TRBV28 and TRBJ1-2; 8 bases align to TRBD1. Germline loops: CDR1 MDHEN, CDR2 SYDVKM. There are 13 residues in the CDR3. Trimming cost V 2 bases and J 12 bases; bases outside gene matches: 8. DNA for the CDR3: TGTGCCAGCAGTTTAGGGACAGGTGAAGGGAACACCTTC. Translating it yields CASSLGTGEGNTF.

The gene calls are TRBV28 and TRBJ1-5; 9 nucleotides agree with TRBD1. This CDR3 is 15 amino acids long. CDR1 and CDR2 (germline): MDHEN, SYDVKM. The junction had 4 bases not matched to a gene; V was cut back by 3 bases and J by 4 bases. The CDR3 region has the DNA TGTGCCAGCAGTTTTAGGGGACAGGGAAATCAGCCCCAGCATTTT. Protein product: CASSFRGQGNQPQHF. Using reference TRBV28 and TRBJ1-5 for the parts outside the CDR3, the full variable domain is DVKVTQSSRYLVKRTGEKVFLECVQDMDHENMFWYRQDPGLGLRLIYFSYDVKMKEKGDIPEGYSVSREKKERFSLILESASTNQTSMYLCASSFRGQGNQPQHFGDGTRLSIL.

This chain uses TRBV4-1 with TRBJ2-1; D is perhaps TRBD2 (5 bases). CDR3 length: 15 amino acids. The V end lost 0 bases, the J end lost 8 bases, and 14 bases lay between the germline ends. The germline CDR1 and CDR2 sequences are MGHRA and YSYEKL. The CDR3 bases are TGCGCCAGCAGCCAAGATGGGAGCGCCAGCGATGAGCAGTTCTTC. Translated: CASSQDGSASDEQFF.

The chain has TRBV19 and TRBJ1-5, with unresolved D. The V and J ends lost 7 bases and 4 bases respectively, with 5 bases between them. Germline V CDR1 and CDR2: LNHDA, SQIVND (reference sequence). There are 11 residues in the CDR3. Here the CDR3 DNA reads TGTGCCAGTACCGCGAATCAGCCCCAGCATTTT. It yields the protein CASTANQPQHF.